This T cell receptor beta chain was identified in a study of CD8 T cells in Susac syndrome. This CDR3 region has 13 residues. The germline V and J ends were trimmed by 0 bases and 3 bases, with 5 bases remaining between them. Germline CDR1 and CDR2: SEHNR and FQNEAQ (reference sequence). With random hexamers, roughly 0.45 to 1 ug RNA was reverse transcribed. Each CDR3 protein is one row after TCRdb ran MiXCR on the immunoSEQ multiplex PCR reads. The repertoire includes 150,000 to 200,000 distinct CDR3 sequences, around 94% of them detected once, and 0.14% sits in the top ten. Age- and sex-matched healthy donors served as the control group.

The sequenced sample was CD4+ T cells from PBMCs. V usage is TRBV7-9 and J usage is TRBJ1-1; the D is unclear. The TCR comes from a human donor in good health. The CDR3 DNA reads TGTGCCAGCAGCTTAGCAATGGACACTGAAGCTTTCTTT. Translated, it gives CASSLAMDTEAFF. Combining the CDR3 with reference TRBV7-9 and TRBJ1-1 gives the whole variable domain DTGVSQNPRHKITKRGQNVTFRCDPISEHNRLYWYRQTLGQGPEFLTYFQNEAQLEKSRLLSDRFSAERPKGSFSTLEIQRTEQGDSAMYLCASSLAMDTEAFFGQGTRLTVV.